These T cell receptor beta chains were read from a single sample in a study of response to subunit inactivated influenza vaccine. A single record per CDR3 protein comes from TCRdb applying MiXCR to the RT-PCR reads. The repertoire consists of about 700,000 distinct CDR3 sequences, with more than 15% occurring once and the leading ten covering around a tenth. Material: PBMCs from blood, obtained roughly 13 days after vaccination. These receptors were taken from a man aged 50 to 59 who received an inactivated influenza vaccine. Each CDR3 is given with its conserved first and last residue. The D gene is left open where the match is weak. The size field is filled for only some rows; it gives once, few, many or a size class.

V	size	D	J	DNA	CDR3
TRBV5-1	NA	TRBD1	TRBJ1-5	TGCGCCAGCAGCGGGACCGACAGGGACGATCAGCCCCAGCATTTT	CASSGTDRDDQPQHF
TRBV10-3	NA	TRBD1	TRBJ2-4	TGTGCCATCAGTGAACTCCCCACCCGACAGGGCCCCGCCAAAAACATTCAGTACTTC	CAISELPTRQGPAKNIQYF
TRBV25-1	few	TRBD2	TRBJ2-1	TGTGCCAGCAGTCAAGCGGGAGGTCCGAGCTCCTACAATGAGCAGTTCTTC	CASSQAGGPSSYNEQFF
TRBV5-1	NA	NA	TRBJ2-7	TGCGCCAGCAGCTTGGAATCAGGCGAGCAGTACTTC	CASSLESGEQYF
TRBV19	NA	NA	TRBJ2-2	TGTGCCAGTAGTACCTTCGTAGGGGGAACCGGGGAGCTGTTTTTT	CASSTFVGGTGELFF
TRBV5-6	NA	NA	TRBJ1-4	TGTGCCAGCAGCCCGAAAGCAACTAATGAAAAACTGTTTTTT	CASSPKATNEKLFF
TRBV20-1	few	NA	TRBJ2-1	TGCAGTGCCGCTCTGGGGGGGGCGATTAAGCATGAGCAGTTCTTC	CSAALGGAIKHEQFF
TRBV28	NA	NA	TRBJ2-3	TGTGCCAGCAGTCCGCTTGGGGAAGGGTCCCGCACAGATACGCAGTATTTT	CASSPLGEGSRTDTQYF
TRBV12-3/TRBV12-4	NA	NA	TRBJ1-2	TGTGCCAGCAGTTACCCCGGCTCCTTCTTGCAAGGCTACACCTTC	CASSYPGSFLQGYTF
TRBV7-9	many	NA	TRBJ2-7	TGTGCCAGCAGCTTAGCGTCGGGGAGCTCCTACGAGCAGTACTTC	CASSLASGSSYEQYF
TRBV20-1	few	NA	TRBJ1-2	NA	CSALRGVGAGTF
TRBV12-3/TRBV12-4	few	NA	TRBJ1-3	TGTGCCAGCACCTCTAGTGGGGGTTCCGGAAACACCATATATTTT	CASTSSGGSGNTIYF
TRBV5-1	NA	NA	TRBJ2-5	TGCGCCAGCAGATCCACAGGGCGCTCAGAGACCCAGTACTTC	CASRSTGRSETQYF
TRBV12-3/TRBV12-4	NA	NA	TRBJ1-4	TGTGCCAGCAGTCCCCCTTCGGGGCGAAGAGGAAAACTGTTTTTT	CASSPPSGRRGKLFF
TRBV12-3/TRBV12-4	NA	NA	TRBJ2-1	TGTGCCAGCAGTTTAACACAGAAGAGCTCCTACAATGAGCAGTTCTTC	CASSLTQKSSYNEQFF
TRBV7-2	few	NA	TRBJ2-7	TGTGCCAGCAGCTTAGGACCCCAGGGGCGCACCTACGAGCAGTACTTC	CASSLGPQGRTYEQYF
TRBV30	NA	NA	TRBJ2-2	TGTGCCTGGAGTGTGCGACCTGGCCGCGGTAGGGTTAACAGGGAGCTGTTTTTT	CAWSVRPGRGRVNRELFF
TRBV7-2	NA	TRBD1	TRBJ1-4	TGTGCCAGCAGCTTAGGGGACAGGGCTGGTGAAAAACTGTTTTTT	CASSLGDRAGEKLFF
TRBV28	few	TRBD1	TRBJ2-7	TGTGCCAGCAGTTTCCCCGACAGGGGCTCCTACGAGCAGTACTTC	CASSFPDRGSYEQYF
TRBV5-6	NA	TRBD2	TRBJ2-5	TGTGCCAGCAGCCCGGGTCCCTCGGGCGGGGGAGAGACCCAGTACTTC	CASSPGPSGGGETQYF